This T cell receptor (beta chain) was found in a study of T cell repertoires in cytomegalovirus infection. A remark on this clonotype: Its antigen is as yet unknown.

TCRdb passed the reads through MiXCR, listing each CDR3 protein once. The table lists approximately 910,000 distinct CDR3 sequences, roughly 31% of them singletons, with around 15% in the top ten. The CDR3 sequence is 14 residues long. Trimming removed 6 bases at V and 0 bases at J, with 9 bases between. Germline loops: CDR1 MNHEY, CDR2 SMNVEV (reference sequence). The V call is TRBV27, the J call TRBJ2-1, with D unclear. Sequences were derived from cultured CD8+ T cells from PBMCs, sampled from culture after CMV antigen stimulation. The clonotype originates from a human donor in good health (CMV status not recorded). Some clones in this sample may be carry-over from other donors' samples. The CDR3 sequence is CASRELNSYNEQFF. The CDR3 coding sequence is TGTGCCAGCAGGGAACTGAACTCCTACAATGAGCAGTTCTTC.